Here is one T cell receptor (beta chain) with its context. This sample stems from a study of blood T cell repertoires in COVID-19. Background on the study: PBMCs, B-cell-depleted T cells, or T cells were the source of the cDNA or gDNA that made up the material.

CDR1 SEHNR and CDR2 FQNEAQ come from the germline V gene (reference sequence). V gave up 5 bases and J gave up 1 base; unmatched junction bases: 9. The CDR3 is made up of 16 amino acids. Authors' analysis steps: Reference gene primers were amplified, and this amplification served to estimate nucleated cell counts. Assay: immunoSEQ multiplex PCR; the TCRdb copy retains only in-frame clones and omits some. V and J calls and clone size are given by that table; D and trimming were obtained from the DNA. Of roughly 260,000 clones listed, 91% are singletons. Ages ranged from about 18 to 90 years, with residence in around 24 US areas. Participants had their cohort set by participant-reported clinical history.

The rearrangement joins TRBV7-9 to TRBJ2-3, with 7 bases identical to TRBD2. This sequence originates from a human donor in a cohort exposed to, infected with or recovered from COVID-19 (not recorded which). The donor label of this sample is uncertain. Sequenced input: PBMCs or T cells enriched from blood (not recorded which). CDR3 sequence: CASSPPAGVGTDTQYF. The CDR3 region has the DNA TGTGCCAGCAGCCCCCCCGCGGGGGTAGGCACAGATACGCAGTATTTT.